This T cell receptor (beta chain) derives from a study of cytomegalovirus exposure and HLA in healthy donors. Findings and limits, study-wide: Later analysis identified several of the most significant clusters that appeared linked to common viral pathogens.

The PCR made use of 60 Vbeta and 13 Jbeta primers. The assay was immunoSEQ multiplex PCR, and TCRdb's table has in-frame clones only and misses some. There are approximately 280,000 clones in the sample; roughly 90% occur only once, and approximately 2.2% lies in the top ten. This clone was observed once. The antigen is undetermined. The CDR3 is made up of 13 amino acids. The V gene's germline CDR1 is SGHVS and CDR2 FNYEAQ. Trimming cost V 0 bases and J 7 bases, with 7 bases left between them. This TCR derives from a woman under 30 in good health and CMV-seronegative. The chain combines TRBV7-6 with TRBJ2-1; D ambiguous. What was sequenced was PBMCs. The DNA for the CDR3 is TGTGCCAGCAGCTTAGCGCTCACAAATGAGCAGTTCTTC. Its protein is CASSLALTNEQFF.